This is a list of T cell receptor beta chains from one sample in a study of regulatory T cells in long-lasting Graves disease. TCRdb fed the multiplex PCR reads into MiXCR, producing one record per CDR3 protein. The table lists about half a million distinct CDR3 sequences, around 12% of them singletons. These data were also filed under a second study, of T cells in Graves' hyperthyroidism and ophthalmopathy.

The sample in question was peripheral blood mononuclear cells (PBMCs), obtained at new diagnosis, from a patient treated with antithyroid drugs. The receptors shown here come from a woman in her twenties or thirties with Graves disease. CDR3s include the opening cysteine and the closing phenylalanine or tryptophan. The D gene is left open where the match is weak. Where a row states a size, it is once, few, many or the class of an expanded clone; other rows omit it.

TRBD2	many	TRBV11-3	TRBJ2-1	CASSPGGSGIYNEQFF	TGTGCCAGCAGCCCCGGAGGAAGCGGGATTTACAATGAGCAGTTCTTC
NA	many	TRBV2	TRBJ1-5	CASSDEGDQPQHF	TGTGCCAGCAGTGATGAAGGTGACCAGCCCCAGCATTTT
NA	NA	TRBV5-1	TRBJ2-5	CASSFGGGMGETQYF	TGCGCCAGCAGCTTTGGCGGAGGCATGGGGGAGACCCAGTACTTC
NA	many	TRBV19	TRBJ1-5	CASSIVGVRGQPQHF	TGTGCCAGTAGTATAGTGGGGGTACGTGGGCAGCCCCAGCATTTT
NA	few	TRBV28	TRBJ1-6	CASRREGNSPLHF	TGTGCCAGCAGGAGGGAGGGGAATTCACCCCTCCACTTT
TRBD1	few	TRBV6-1	TRBJ2-1	CASSGDRGGSYNEQFF	TGTGCCAGCAGTGGGGACAGGGGGGGGTCCTACAATGAGCAGTTCTTC
TRBD1	NA	TRBV18	TRBJ1-3	CASSPLTRDRGNTIYF	TGTGCCAGCTCACCACTTACCCGGGACAGAGGAAACACCATATATTTT
TRBD1	few	TRBV20-1	TRBJ1-5	CSASTGTVNQPQHF	TGCAGTGCTTCTACCGGGACAGTAAATCAGCCCCAGCATTTT
NA	many	TRBV6-2/TRBV6-3	TRBJ1-2	CASSWDQAYGYTF	TGTGCCAGCAGTTGGGACCAAGCCTACGGCTACACCTTC
NA	many	TRBV5-1	TRBJ2-7	CASSFDSNYEQYF	TGCGCCAGCAGCTTCGACAGCAACTACGAGCAGTACTTC
NA	many	TRBV2	TRBJ1-5	CASRTDSSNQPQHF	TGTGCCAGCAGAACCGACAGTAGCAATCAGCCCCAGCATTTT
NA	many	TRBV5-5	TRBJ1-1	CASYTEAFF	TGTGCCAGCTACACTGAAGCTTTCTTT
TRBD1	once	TRBV28	TRBJ1-2	CASSLGQGAIYGYTF	TGTGCCAGCAGTCTGGGACAGGGGGCGATCTATGGCTACACCTTC
NA	NA	TRBV25-1	TRBJ2-7	CARIIPGQQEQYF	TGTGCCAGAATCATTCCGGGACAACAAGAGCAGTACTTC
TRBD1	many	TRBV7-8	TRBJ2-3	CASSLGPATGIHPDTQYF	TGTGCCAGCAGCTTAGGACCAGCGACAGGGATTCATCCAGATACGCAGTATTTT
NA	many	TRBV7-9	TRBJ2-3	CASSEDPRPDTQYF	TGTGCCAGCAGCGAAGACCCTCGGCCAGATACGCAGTATTTT
NA	NA	TRBV19	TRBJ2-2	CASRHIRAGRDGELFF	TGTGCCAGTAGACACATCAGGGCGGGGAGAGACGGGGAGCTGTTTTTT
TRBD1	many	TRBV16	TRBJ1-5	CASSQSGRQGADNQPQHF	TGTGCCAGCAGCCAATCGGGGCGACAGGGGGCCGACAATCAGCCCCAGCATTTT
NA	NA	TRBV7-9	TRBJ2-1	CASSLVGYRQFF	TGTGCCAGCAGCTTAGTAGGGTATAGGCAGTTCTTC
NA	few	TRBV19	TRBJ2-3	CAFTDTQYF	TGTGCCTTCACAGATACGCAGTATTTT
TRBD2	NA	TRBV7-9	TRBJ2-3	CATLPRGGSGSTDTQYF	TGTGCCACCCTTCCGAGGGGCGGGAGCGGGAGCACAGATACGCAGTATTTT
TRBD1	many	TRBV7-8	TRBJ2-3	CASSFPETGGADTQYF	TGTGCCAGCAGCTTTCCTGAGACAGGGGGAGCAGATACGCAGTATTTT
NA	many	TRBV9	TRBJ2-5	CASSVGGGKETQYF	TGTGCCAGCAGCGTAGGGGGAGGAAAAGAGACCCAGTACTTC
NA	many	TRBV5-1	TRBJ2-1	CASSLGAPLGSYNEQFF	TGCGCCAGCAGCTTGGGGGCGCCCCTAGGCTCCTACAATGAGCAGTTCTTC
TRBD1	many	TRBV7-3	TRBJ2-7	CASSDPGQGFYEQYF	TGTGCCAGCAGTGATCCGGGACAGGGGTTTTACGAGCAGTACTTC
NA	many	TRBV20-1	TRBJ1-2	CSAGGSGDPSDGYTF	TGCAGTGCTGGGGGCTCGGGGGACCCTTCGGACGGCTACACCTTC
TRBD2	many	TRBV7-2	TRBJ2-5	CASSPRTSGRVVGETQYF	TGTGCCAGCAGCCCCCGGACTAGCGGGAGAGTAGTCGGGGAGACCCAGTACTTC
NA	many	TRBV12-3/TRBV12-4	TRBJ2-3	CASLWRSGTDTQYF	TGTGCCAGCCTATGGAGGTCGGGCACAGATACGCAGTATTTT
NA	once	TRBV13	TRBJ2-1	CASSLGRPNEQFF	TGTGCCAGCAGCTTGGGACGCCCGAATGAGCAGTTCTTC
NA	many	TRBV24-1	TRBJ2-1	CATSDLVSAPASQFF	TGTGCCACCAGTGATTTGGTCTCCGCCCCCGCCTCGCAGTTCTTC
TRBD2	NA	TRBV19	TRBJ2-3	CASSSREVDTQYF	TGTGCCAGTAGTAGCCGGGAGGTAGATACGCAGTATTTT
NA	NA	TRBV5-4	TRBJ1-4	CVSSTGTVGEKLFF	TGTGTCAGCAGCACAGGGACCGTCGGTGAAAAACTGTTTTTT
NA	many	TRBV29-1	TRBJ2-6	CSVHTRTGDSGANVLTF	TGCAGCGTTCACACGAGGACGGGGGACTCTGGGGCCAACGTCCTGACTTTC
NA	few	TRBV18	TRBJ1-5	CASSPGGKGQPQHF	TGTGCCAGCTCACCTGGGGGGAAGGGCCAGCCCCAGCATTTT
TRBD1	many	TRBV28	TRBJ1-5	CASRKTGGEQPQHF	TGTGCCAGCAGGAAGACAGGGGGCGAACAGCCCCAGCATTTT
NA	NA	TRBV30	TRBJ2-3	CAWSNHLTDTQYF	TGTGCCTGGAGTAACCATCTCACAGATACGCAGTATTTT
NA	many	TRBV28	TRBJ1-2	CASSLTTGPAGYTF	TGTGCCAGCAGTTTGACCACAGGGCCCGCTGGCTACACCTTC
TRBD2	many	TRBV9	TRBJ2-1	CASSVLAGSKDEQFF	TGTGCCAGCAGCGTTCTAGCGGGAAGTAAGGATGAGCAGTTCTTC
TRBD1	few	TRBV15	TRBJ2-1	CATRTGDFDNEQFF	TGTGCCACCAGGACAGGGGATTTCGACAATGAGCAGTTCTTC
NA	NA	TRBV13	TRBJ1-2	CASSAARGRSNYGYTF	TGTGCCAGCAGCGCCGCCCGGGGGAGGTCTAACTATGGCTACACCTTC
TRBD1	NA	TRBV7-9	TRBJ2-5	CASSSDRGTQYF	TGTGCCAGCAGTTCCGACAGGGGGACCCAGTACTTC
TRBD1	few	TRBV6-1	TRBJ2-7	CASRESGGAGYEQYF	TGTGCCAGCAGAGAATCAGGGGGCGCCGGGTACGAGCAGTACTTC
TRBD2	many	TRBV12-5	TRBJ2-1	CASGLSLAGAPYNEQFF	TGTGCTAGTGGGCTAAGCCTAGCGGGAGCCCCCTACAATGAGCAGTTCTTC
TRBD2	NA	TRBV27	TRBJ2-7	CASSKTRRGGYEQYF	TGTGCCAGCAGCAAGACTAGGCGGGGGGGCTACGAGCAGTACTTC
NA	NA	TRBV2	TRBJ2-7	CASSESSSAVYF	TGTGCCAGCAGTGAGAGTAGTAGTGCGGTGTACTTC
TRBD2	NA	TRBV7-9	TRBJ2-1	CASSSLGTSGKNEQFF	TGTGCCAGCAGCTCACTGGGGACTAGCGGGAAAAATGAGCAGTTCTTC
TRBD2	many	TRBV20-1	TRBJ2-7	CSARAGVEARGGDSYEQYF	TGCAGTGCTAGAGCCGGCGTTGAGGCCCGCGGGGGGGACTCCTACGAGCAGTACTTC
TRBD1	many	TRBV27	TRBJ1-6	CASSYRGYNSPLHF	TGTGCCAGCAGTTACAGGGGGTATAATTCACCCCTCCACTTT
NA	many	TRBV12-3/TRBV12-4	TRBJ2-1	CASSLGLTYNEQFF	TGTGCCAGCAGTTTAGGTTTGACCTACAATGAGCAGTTCTTC
NA	NA	TRBV6-2/TRBV6-3	TRBJ2-3	CASRWTEGDTRYF	TGTGCCAGCAGGTGGACGGAGGGAGATACGCGGTATTTT
NA	many	TRBV7-8	TRBJ2-2	CASSITRGRTGELFF	TGTGCCAGCAGCATTACCCGGGGGAGGACCGGGGAGCTGTTTTTT